This T cell receptor beta chain was sequenced during a study of blood T cell repertoires in COVID-19. Across the study: COVID-19 samples, acute and convalescent, were from the United States, Italy and Spain. In each case, the material was cDNA or gDNA derived from T cells, B-cell-depleted T cells, or PBMCs.

This CDR3 has 17 amino acids. CDR1 is SGHTA and CDR2 is FQGNSA in the germline V gene. Trimming stripped 1 base from V and 2 bases from J, with 14 bases between. The authors' processing: Amplification with reference gene primers provided the estimates of nucleated cell counts. The assay was immunoSEQ multiplex PCR, and TCRdb's table has in-frame clones only and misses some. D and trimming were read from the DNA, whereas the V and J calls and clone size are those reported in that table. The top ten hold approximately 2% of the sample, which has about 230,000 clones, approximately 80% seen once. Sequencing used peripheral blood. This clonotype was obtained from a man aged 35 to 55 who had recovered from COVID-19. The chain joins TRBV7-2 to TRBJ1-4; D is ambiguous. The DNA for the CDR3 is TGTGCCAGCAGCTTAGTTTTTGTAGGGAGGACTAATGAAAAACTGTTTTTT. Translation gives CASSLVFVGRTNEKLFF. Combining the CDR3 with reference TRBV7-2 and TRBJ1-4 gives the whole variable domain GAGVSQSPSNKVTEKGKDVELRCDPISGHTALYWYRQSLGQGLEFLIYFQGNSAPDKSGLPSDRFSAERTGGSVSTLTIQRTQQEDSAVYLCASSLVFVGRTNEKLFFGSGTQLSVL.